This T cell receptor beta chain is drawn from a study of neurological immune-mediated disorders. This clonotype was recorded many times. V was cut by 0 bases and J by 2 bases, with 5 bases left in between. Germline V gives CDR1 SGHRS, CDR2 YFSETQ. The CDR3 has 13 amino acids. Every sequencing run generated in excess of 180 million TCR-beta sequences. These sequences covered 15-18 subjects. TCRdb used MiXCR to reprocess the 5' RACE reads, holding one entry per CDR3 protein. The sample lists tens of thousands of distinct CDR3 sequences, around 4.6% seen once, with 2.2% in the top ten. Sequencing was carried out using PBMCs. This clonotype originated in a woman in her thirties with multiple sclerosis. The chain employs TRBV5-1 and TRBJ1-2, with D perhaps matching TRBD1 (5 bases). The DNA of the CDR3 is TGCGCCAGCAGCTTGGACAGGAACTATGGCTACACCTTC. Residues: CASSLDRNYGYTF.